Below, 15 T cell receptor beta chains from the same sample are listed, as sequenced in a study of beta chain features in type 1 diabetes. These TCRs are of unknown antigen specificity. Regarding the study as a whole: There was a moderate but significant shortening of TCRB CDR3s in all four CD4+ subsets of Type 1 diabetes patients.

Every bit of the isolated RNA underwent reverse transcription, so sequencing read expressed TCRB transcripts. Profiled with immunoSEQ multiplex PCR; TCRdb holds only in-frame clones, not every one. The sample holds around 30,000 clones; less than 75% are singletons and the top ten take 2% to 3%. Sequenced: Tregs from blood. The receptors originated from a young woman with type 1 diabetes.

The rearrangement joins TRBV29-1 to TRBJ1-1; 7 nucleotides line up with TRBD1. The CDR3 is 13 amino acids. The germline V gene encodes CDR1 SQVTM and CDR2 ANQGSEA. Trimming removed 6 bases from V and 10 bases from J; junction bases left unmatched: 14. CDR3: CSVGGQRTIGAFF. DNA for the CDR3: TGCAGCGTCGGGGGACAGAGGACCATCGGAGCTTTCTTT.

V and J are TRBV5-4 and TRBJ2-3; 13 nucleotides align to TRBD2. The CDR3 totals 16 residues. The germline CDR1 and CDR2 sequences are SGHNT and YYREEE (reference sequence). The V segment lost 0 bases and the J segment 12 bases; nucleotides outside the gene matches: 10. The CDR3 protein is CASSLAGTSGAIPQYF. The CDR3 DNA is TGTGCCAGCAGCTTGGCCGGGACTAGCGGGGCGATTCCCCAGTATTTT.

The V and J genes are TRBV9 and TRBJ2-2; 7 bases are shared with TRBD2. Germline V CDR1 and CDR2: SGDLS, YYNGEE. The trim removed 0 bases at V and 3 bases at J, leaving 5 bases unmatched. This CDR3 has 16 residues. As DNA, the CDR3 is TGTGCCAGCAGCGTAGGGCCGGCGGGAGACACCGGGGAGCTGTTTTTT. It translates to CASSVGPAGDTGELFF.

The chain carries TRBV7-8 and TRBJ1-1; no clear D gene. The CDR3 consists of 15 residues. The germline CDR1 and CDR2 sequences are SGHVS and FQNEAQ. The V end lost 3 bases, the J end lost 0 bases, and 11 bases lay between the germline ends. The CDR3 protein is CASSFLREMNTEAFF. The CDR3, as DNA: TGTGCCAGCAGCTTTCTGAGAGAAATGAACACTGAAGCTTTCTTT.

The chain uses TRBV7-9 and TRBJ2-3, with 13 nucleotides matching TRBD2. The V gene end was trimmed by 4 bases and the J gene end by 5 bases; junction bases not matched to a gene: 3. Germline CDR1 and CDR2: SEHNR and FQNEAQ (reference sequence). This CDR3 comprises 15 residues. CDR3 sequence reads: CASSSGLAGVDTQYF. The DNA for the CDR3 is TGTGCCAGCAGCTCAGGACTAGCGGGAGTAGATACGCAGTATTTT.

V gene TRBV6-5 combines with J gene TRBJ2-5; 9 nucleotides align to TRBD1. The J call may be in error: the DNA end matches TRBJ2-7 better. This CDR3 contains 15 residues. Germline assignment: CDR1 MNHEY and CDR2 SVGAGI. CDR3: CASSAWTGASYEQYF. The CDR3 DNA sequence: TGTGCCAGCAGTGCGTGGACAGGGGCCTCCTACGAGCAGTACTTC.

CDR3: CASSFRRERGLAETQYF. DNA of the CDR3: TGTGCCAGCAGCTTCCGGCGGGAGAGGGGTTTGGCAGAGACCCAGTACTTC. The chain links TRBV5-6 to TRBJ2-5; 7 positions agree with TRBD2. V lost 2 bases, J lost 4 bases, and 14 bases stayed unmatched. The CDR3 extends over 17 amino acids. Germline lookup yields CDR1 SGHDT and CDR2 YYEEEE.

The chain combines TRBV7-8 with TRBJ1-1; D call uncertain. The ends were cut back, 5 bases at V and 11 bases at J, with 15 bases in the middle. The CDR3 is 12 amino acids. Per germline, CDR1 SGHVS and CDR2 FQNEAQ. This CDR3 is CASSPEIARAFF. DNA for the CDR3: TGTGCCAGCAGCCCCGAGATCGCCAGGGCTTTCTTT.

This clone was seen just once. The CDR3 region has the DNA TGTGCCAGCAGAAGGGACAGGGCCTATGGCTACACCTTC. Translation gives CASRRDRAYGYTF. V and J are TRBV28 and TRBJ1-2; 9 bases fit TRBD1. Trimming at V came to 6 bases and at J to 4 bases, leaving 3 bases not matched to a gene. Germline V CDR1 and CDR2: MDHEN, SYDVKM. CDR3 length equals 13 residues.

V usage is TRBV6-6 and J usage is TRBJ1-1; D ambiguous. CDR1 MNHNY and CDR2 SVGAGI come from the germline V gene (reference sequence). There are 11 residues in the CDR3. Between the trimmed V and J ends, which lost 6 bases and 7 bases, there was a span of 9 bases. The CDR3 nucleotides are TGTGCCAGCAGATTGAACGGTGAAGCTTTCTTT. Protein: CASRLNGEAFF.

V usage is TRBV30 and J usage is TRBJ2-1, with 8 bases fitting TRBD2. Germline values: CDR1 GTSNPN, CDR2 SVGIG (reference sequence). Trimming cost V 2 bases and J 15 bases; bases outside gene matches: 6. This CDR3 region has 11 residues. Here the CDR3 DNA reads TGTGCCTGGAGTTCAGCGGGAGAACGGTTCTTC. This sequence encodes CAWSSAGERFF.

The gene calls are TRBV10-3 and TRBJ2-5; TRBD1 matches at 7 bases. The length of the CDR3 is 14 residues. With 3 bases clipped from V and 1 base from J, the junction kept 2 bases outside the gene matches. CDR1 ENHRY and CDR2 SYGVKD come from the germline V gene. The chain's CDR3 is CAISDGTAQETQYF. The CDR3 region has the DNA TGTGCCATCAGTGACGGGACAGCCCAAGAGACCCAGTACTTC.

This sequence joins TRBV7-3 and TRBJ2-1; 10 bases align to TRBD2. V lost 5 bases, J lost 6 bases, and 7 bases stayed unmatched. The CDR3 is 15 residues long. Germline V lookup: CDR1 SGHTA, CDR2 FQGTGA. The CDR3 protein is CASSPKAGGGNEQFF. The CDR3 bases are TGTGCCAGCAGCCCGAAAGCGGGAGGGGGCAATGAGCAGTTCTTC. The whole variable domain, filled in from reference TRBV7-3 and TRBJ2-1, reads GAGVSQTPSNKVTEKGKYVELRCDPISGHTALYWYRQSLGQGPEFLIYFQGTGAADDSGLPNDRFFAVRPEGSVSTLKIQRTERGDSAVYLCASSPKAGGGNEQFFGPGTRLTVL.

This clone was observed once. J is TRBJ1-4 and V is TRBV7-8, with 9 bases that match TRBD1. Per the germline V gene, CDR1 is SGHVS and CDR2 is FQNEAQ. V was clipped by 1 base and J by 5 bases; unmatched bases: 5. The CDR3 consists of 16 residues. In DNA, the CDR3 is TGTGCCAGCAGCTTAGTAGGGGGGACAGGGAATGAAAAACTGTTTTTT. Its translation: CASSLVGGTGNEKLFF.

This clone qualifies as medium-sized. The rearrangement joins TRBV2 to TRBJ2-6; 12 positions agree with TRBD2. After removal of 7 bases from V and 4 bases from J, the junction contained 8 bases not matched to a gene. This CDR3 spans 17 amino acids. Germline CDR1 SNHLY, CDR2 FYNNEI. The CDR3 here is CASTTSGSPPGANVLTF. CDR3 nucleotide sequence: TGTGCCAGCACGACTAGCGGGAGTCCACCCGGGGCCAACGTCCTGACTTTC.